This TCR beta chain was sequenced during a study of T cell clones after liver transplantation. As for the study in general: Three of eight recipients were HCV-positive; others had non-autoimmune, non-viral indications.

Using immunoSEQ multiplex PCR, the repertoire was profiled, and TCRdb retains in-frame clones only, with some absent. The sample shows about 6,900 clones, roughly 70% of them seen only once. This CDR3 is built from 14 residues. The ends lost 3 bases at V and 4 bases at J; junction bases unmatched: 5. From germline, CDR1 is SEHNR and CDR2 FQNEAQ (reference sequence). The J gene is TRBJ2-7, the V gene TRBV7-9; 8 nucleotides match TRBD2. The sample here was CD8+ T cells from blood, taken before liver transplant. The clonotype comes from a human donor who received a liver transplant. The CDR3 here is CASSFGSGGYEQYF. The CDR3 nucleotides read TGTGCCAGCAGCTTCGGATCGGGGGGGTACGAGCAGTACTTC. The full variable domain, completed using reference TRBV7-9 and TRBJ2-7, is DTGVSQNPRHKITKRGQNVTFRCDPISEHNRLYWYRQTLGQGPEFLTYFQNEAQLEKSRLLSDRFSAERPKGSFSTLEIQRTEQGDSAMYLCASSFGSGGYEQYFGPGTRLTVT.